The TCR beta chain described here comes from a study of blood T cells in healthy people across ages. This clonotype was counted between two and nine times. PCR was performed a second time for roughly 7 to 12 cycles using a sample-barcoded 5' primer and a J-beta primer mix. MiXCR, run by TCRdb on the 5' RACE reads, gives a single entry per CDR3 protein. Of 750,000 to 850,000 distinct CDR3 sequences listed, roughly 25% are singletons. The same sample was also used in a study of T cells of mothers and their children.

The sequenced sample was blood. This TCR came from a boy aged 5-17 years in good health.

In DNA form, the CDR3 reads TGTGCCAGCAGCTTGGGTGGTAATAGCAATCAGCCCCAGCATTTT. Translated: CASSLGGNSNQPQHF. V usage is TRBV5-5 and J usage is TRBJ1-5; D remains ambiguous. Trimming removed 0 bases at V and 0 bases at J, with 7 bases between. The V gene's germline CDR1 is SGHKS and CDR2 YYEKEE (reference sequence). This CDR3 spans 15 amino acids. Complete variable domain (other parts from reference TRBV5-5 and TRBJ1-5): DAGVTQSPTHLIKTRGQQVTLRCSPISGHKSVSWYQQVLGQGPQFIFQYYEKEERGRGNFPDRFSARQFPNYSSELNVNALLLGDSALYLCASSLGGNSNQPQHFGDGTRLSIL.